This is a list of T cell receptor beta chains from one sample in a study of blood T cell repertoires in COVID-19. Sequencing was performed with immunoSEQ multiplex PCR; in TCRdb, only in-frame clones are kept and a portion is missing. The sample has around 250,000 clones, about 89% seen once. What was sequenced was peripheral blood. These receptors were obtained from a man aged 35-49 years with active or convalescent COVID-19. Each CDR3 is given with its conserved first and last residue. The D gene is left open where the match is weak. Only part of the rows carry a size: once, few, many, or a class if the clone is expanded.

J: TRBJ1-5
V: TRBV10-3
size: -
D: TRBD1
DNA: TGTGCCAGCCAAGGGGGCGCAGGCAATCAGCCCCAGCATTTT
CDR3: CASQGGAGNQPQHF

J: TRBJ2-3
V: TRBV9
size: once
D: -
DNA: TGTGCCAGCAGCGTACTAGCGAGCACAGATACGCAGTATTTT
CDR3: CASSVLASTDTQYF

J: TRBJ2-5
V: TRBV5-1
size: -
D: TRBD2
DNA: TGCGCCAGCAGCAGACTAGCGGGGGGCCAAGAGACCCAGTACTTC
CDR3: CASSRLAGGQETQYF

J: TRBJ1-1
V: TRBV10-3
size: few
D: -
DNA: TGTGCCATCAGTGAGGGCAGGGATGTTGGTGAAGCTTTCTTT
CDR3: CAISEGRDVGEAFF

J: TRBJ2-7
V: TRBV27
size: -
D: -
DNA: TGTGCCAGCAGTACCCAAGAGGGAGAGCAGTACTTC
CDR3: CASSTQEGEQYF

J: TRBJ2-3
V: TRBV7-3
size: -
D: -
DNA: TGTGCCAGCAGCCCGACGGGGGCAGATACGCAGTATTTT
CDR3: CASSPTGADTQYF

J: TRBJ2-7
V: TRBV5-1
size: -
D: -
DNA: TGCGCCAGCAGCTTGGATACAGCCTCCTACGAGCAGTACTTC
CDR3: CASSLDTASYEQYF

J: TRBJ2-1
V: TRBV12-5
size: -
D: TRBD2
DNA: TGTGCTAGTGGTTTGGTTGTCGTGGCGGGAGGGCCCTACAATGAGCAGTTCTTC
CDR3: CASGLVVVAGGPYNEQFF

J: TRBJ2-1
V: TRBV7-9
size: -
D: TRBD1
DNA: TGTGCCAGCAGCTTCCGGGACAGGGGGCGAAATGAGCAGTTCTTC
CDR3: CASSFRDRGRNEQFF

J: TRBJ2-7
V: TRBV7-2
size: -
D: -
DNA: TGTGCCAGCAGCTTAGCCCAGGGATTATACGAGCAGTACTTC
CDR3: CASSLAQGLYEQYF

J: TRBJ1-1
V: TRBV7-3
size: few
D: -
DNA: TGTGCCAGCAGCTTTACACGGAACACTGAAGCTTTCTTT
CDR3: CASSFTRNTEAFF

J: TRBJ1-2
V: TRBV19
size: -
D: -
DNA: TGTGCCAGTAGTATTCGGGCAGGGGATGGCTACACCTTC
CDR3: CASSIRAGDGYTF

J: TRBJ1-2
V: TRBV10-1
size: -
D: TRBD1
DNA: TGCGCCAGCAGCGCGGGACAGGGTGAGGGCTACACCTTC
CDR3: CASSAGQGEGYTF

J: TRBJ1-3
V: TRBV7-9
size: -
D: -
DNA: TGTGCCAGCAGCCTATCTGGGGGGGCAGCTGGAAACACCATATATTTT
CDR3: CASSLSGGAAGNTIYF

J: TRBJ2-3
V: TRBV30
size: -
D: -
DNA: TGTGCCTGGAGTGTACAGAGTAGTACAGATACGCAGTATTTT
CDR3: CAWSVQSSTDTQYF

J: TRBJ2-5
V: TRBV7-2
size: -
D: TRBD2
DNA: TGTGCCAGCAGCCTGACTAGCGGAGAGACCCAGTACTTC
CDR3: CASSLTSGETQYF

J: TRBJ2-5
V: TRBV30
size: -
D: -
DNA: TGTGCCTGGAGTAGGGGGATCGGCCAAGAGACCCAGTACTTC
CDR3: CAWSRGIGQETQYF

J: TRBJ2-3
V: TRBV4-1
size: once
D: TRBD2
DNA: TGCGCCAGCAGCCAAGATCCCGGACTAGCGGGAGGGAAGGATACGCAGTATTTT
CDR3: CASSQDPGLAGGKDTQYF

J: TRBJ2-3
V: TRBV5-4
size: -
D: TRBD2
DNA: TGTGCCAGCAGCTTGTCGGGAGGGCGCACAGATACGCAGTATTTT
CDR3: CASSLSGGRTDTQYF

J: TRBJ1-4
V: TRBV6-5
size: -
D: TRBD1
DNA: TGTGCCAGCAGTTACTACTCCGGGACAGTTAATGAAAAACTGTTTTTT
CDR3: CASSYYSGTVNEKLFF

J: TRBJ1-4
V: TRBV7-9
size: -
D: -
DNA: TGTGCCAGCAGCCGACCGGGGGGGTTGGATGAAAAACTGTTTTTT
CDR3: CASSRPGGLDEKLFF

J: TRBJ2-3
V: TRBV19
size: -
D: TRBD2
DNA: TGTGCCAGTAGTATCAGGGCTAGCGGAGGGAGAACAGATACGCAGTATTTT
CDR3: CASSIRASGGRTDTQYF

J: TRBJ2-7
V: TRBV18
size: -
D: -
DNA: TGTGCCAGCTCCCCTGGTGAGAGCTCCTACGAGCAGTACTTC
CDR3: CASSPGESSYEQYF

J: TRBJ2-1
V: TRBV3-1/TRBV3-2
size: -
D: -
DNA: TGTGCCAGCAGCCAAGATAGCTCTGCCTACAATGAGCAGTTCTTC
CDR3: CASSQDSSAYNEQFF

J: TRBJ2-2
V: TRBV2
size: -
D: TRBD1
DNA: TGTGCCAGCAGGGACAGGGGTTCCGACACCGGGGAGCTGTTTTTT
CDR3: CASRDRGSDTGELFF

J: TRBJ2-1
V: TRBV7-3
size: -
D: -
DNA: TGTGCCAGCAGCGACCCTAGCCTCAATGAGCAGTTCTTC
CDR3: CASSDPSLNEQFF

J: TRBJ2-1
V: TRBV2
size: -
D: TRBD1
DNA: TGTGCCACCAACGACAGGGACAATGAGCAGTTCTTC
CDR3: CATNDRDNEQFF